A single T cell receptor beta chain is shown here with its context. Its antigen remains unidentified. Using constant-segment primers, 5'RACE produced TCR alpha and TCR beta cDNA libraries carrying sample barcodes and UMIs. TCRdb independently ran MiXCR on the 5' RACE reads; one entry per CDR3 protein. The data contain fewer than 600,000 distinct CDR3 sequences, 20% to 25% of them singletons. The source of the sample is a study of T-cell memory formation after mild COVID-19. General study points: The second-wave clones peaking on day 37 were not confirmed as SARS-CoV-2-specific. CD4+ bias marked clones expanding day 15 to 37, unlike balanced contracting clones. Among CD4+ contracting clones, most were CM and EM, and CD8+ ones EMRA.

CDR3 size: 16 residues. Germline V gene data show CDR1 as SGHRS and CDR2 as YFSETQ. V lost 0 bases and J 0 bases, leaving 10 bases between the germline ends. The clonotype comes from an adult woman who had mild COVID-19 (a few samples of this study predate the infection). Cell type and time point are not known. The chain has TRBV5-1 and TRBJ2-1; D remains ambiguous. Sequences were obtained from PBMCs or a T cell subset sorted from them (not recorded which). CDR3 bases: TGCGCCAGCAGCTTGGAGGGAAGGAGCTCCTACAATGAGCAGTTCTTC. This codes for CASSLEGRSSYNEQFF.